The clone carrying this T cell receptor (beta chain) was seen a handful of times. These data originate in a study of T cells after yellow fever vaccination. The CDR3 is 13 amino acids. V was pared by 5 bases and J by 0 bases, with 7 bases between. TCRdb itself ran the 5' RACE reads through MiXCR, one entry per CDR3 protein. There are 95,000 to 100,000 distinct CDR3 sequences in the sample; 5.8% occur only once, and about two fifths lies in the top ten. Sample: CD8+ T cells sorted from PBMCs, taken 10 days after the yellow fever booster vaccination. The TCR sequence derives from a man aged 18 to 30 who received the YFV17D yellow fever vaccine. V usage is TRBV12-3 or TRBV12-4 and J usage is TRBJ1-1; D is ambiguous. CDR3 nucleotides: TGTGCCAGCAGTCACGGTCTGAACACTGAAGCTTTCTTT. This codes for CASSHGLNTEAFF.